In this sample, the clone carrying this T cell receptor beta chain turned up a few times. Its antigen is not known. PCR amplification relied on 60 Vbeta primers (plus 13 Jbeta primers). Profiling relied on immunoSEQ multiplex PCR, and the TCRdb table lists in-frame clones only, not all of them. The repertoire has nearly 100,000 clones, roughly 9.4% of them found once; the top ten carry 4.5% to 6%. CDR1 and CDR2 (germline): LGHNT, FRNRAP. The CDR3 covers 13 residues. J gave up 7 bases and V 6 bases, and 6 bases lay outside the gene matches. This sample stems from a study of cytomegalovirus exposure and HLA in healthy donors. General study findings and limits: As was reported, the HLA-A and HLA-B alleles of most subjects were accurately predicted from TCR beta sequences. An analysis done earlier found most TCR beta V segments productive about 90% or about 30% of the time.

This chain links TRBV12-5 with TRBJ2-1; 7 nucleotides line up with TRBD1. The sequence was obtained from a man between 50 and 59 years old in good health and CMV-seropositive. Sequencing used PBMCs. CDR3 nucleotide sequence: TGTGCTAGTGGCGACAGGGCCGGGAATGAGCAGTTCTTC. Translating gives CASGDRAGNEQFF.